Described below is a single T cell receptor (beta chain) sequence and its context. Its antigen is still unknown. Data came from immunoSEQ multiplex PCR; TCRdb stores just in-frame clones and leaves some out. Of more than 900,000 clones detected, more than 75% appear once; the ten largest clones hold roughly 0.55%. The data were taken from a study of shared clonotypes between healthy human individuals. Study results and caveats: Generation probabilities of non-shared clonotypes were lower (relative to those shared by all four donors).

The ends lost 2 bases at V and 1 base at J; junction bases unmatched: 3. CDR3 length: 15 amino acids. Per germline, CDR1 SEHNR and CDR2 FQNEAQ (reference sequence). The sequence derives from a man aged 18 to 30 in good health. Some clones in this sample may be carry-over from other donors' samples. Sequencing input: memory CD4+ T cells from PBMCs. Subset defined: CD45RA-negative fraction. This rearrangement joins TRBV7-9 to TRBJ2-3, with 7 bases lining up with TRBD2. In nucleotides, the CDR3 is TGTGCCAGCAGCTTATCTAGCGGAGGCACAGATACGCAGTATTTT. This sequence encodes CASSLSSGGTDTQYF.